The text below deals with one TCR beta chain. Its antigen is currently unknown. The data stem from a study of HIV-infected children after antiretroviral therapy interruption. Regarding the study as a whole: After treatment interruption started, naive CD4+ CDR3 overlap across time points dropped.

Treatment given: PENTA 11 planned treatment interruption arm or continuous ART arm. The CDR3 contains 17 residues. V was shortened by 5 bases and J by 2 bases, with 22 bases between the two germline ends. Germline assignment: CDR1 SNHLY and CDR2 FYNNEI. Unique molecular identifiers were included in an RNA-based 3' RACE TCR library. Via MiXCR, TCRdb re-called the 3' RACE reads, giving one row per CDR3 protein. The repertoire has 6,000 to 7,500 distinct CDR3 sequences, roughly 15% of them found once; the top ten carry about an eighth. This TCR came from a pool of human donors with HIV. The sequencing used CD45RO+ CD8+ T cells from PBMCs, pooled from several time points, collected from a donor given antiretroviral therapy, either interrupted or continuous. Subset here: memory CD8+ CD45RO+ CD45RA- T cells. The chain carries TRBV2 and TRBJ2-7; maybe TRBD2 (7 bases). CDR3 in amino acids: CASSRGGPGGRTYEQYF. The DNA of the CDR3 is TGTGCCAGCAGTCGGGGAGGTCCGGGGGGCCGGACCTACGAGCAGTACTTC.